Listed below are T cell receptor beta chains from one sample, sequenced in a study of cytomegalovirus exposure and HLA in healthy donors. The repertoire was sequenced with immunoSEQ multiplex PCR; TCRdb's copy has only in-frame clones and lacks some. The sample carries about 120,000 clones, over 60% recorded once. Sequencing was carried out using PBMCs. All receptors come from a female donor in good health and CMV-seronegative. Each CDR3 is given with its conserved first and last residue. The D gene is left open where the match is weak. The size field is filled for only some rows; it gives once, few, many or a size class.

>TRBV19|.|TRBD2|TRBJ2-1
TGTGCCAGTAGTCAGACTAGCGGGAGGGGGCATGAGCAGTTCTTC
CASSQTSGRGHEQFF
>TRBV19|.|TRBD1|TRBJ1-2
TGTGCCAGTGGATCAGGGGGCCAGAACTATGGCTACACCTTC
CASGSGGQNYGYTF
>TRBV9|.|.|TRBJ1-4
TGTGCCAGCAGCGTAGAAGCTGCCGGGTGGAGTGAAAAACTGTTTTTT
CASSVEAAGWSEKLFF
>TRBV15|.|.|TRBJ1-1
TGTGCCACCAGATTCTATGGGGACTCAAGAACTGAAGCTTTCTTT
CATRFYGDSRTEAFF
>TRBV7-2|.|TRBD1|TRBJ2-4
TGTGCCAGCAGCTTAGGTAGACAGGGGTTAGCCATTCAGTACTTC
CASSLGRQGLAIQYF
>TRBV18|.|.|TRBJ2-2
TGTGCCAGCTCGCAGAGAGTTGGGGCGGACACCGGGGAGCTGTTTTTT
CASSQRVGADTGELFF
>TRBV28|.|.|TRBJ2-7
TGTGCCAGCAGCCCAGCTCCGGGGTGGAACTACGAGCAGTACTTC
CASSPAPGWNYEQYF
>TRBV7-3|.|TRBD1|TRBJ2-1
TGTGCCAGCAGCACGACAGGGGCAAACTACAATGAGCAGTTCTTC
CASSTTGANYNEQFF
>TRBV13|few|TRBD1|TRBJ1-3
TGTGCCAGCAGCTCCCGGGACAGGGGGGACACCATATATTTT
CASSSRDRGDTIYF
>TRBV6-1|.|TRBD1|TRBJ2-7
TGTGCCAGCAGGCCGGGACAGGGGTCCTACGAGCAGTACTTC
CASRPGQGSYEQYF
>TRBV7-9|.|.|TRBJ2-7
TGTGCCAGCAGCTCTGAACGGGGTCTTACCGAGCAGTACTTC
CASSSERGLTEQYF
>TRBV14|few|.|TRBJ1-1
TGTGCCAGCAGCCAAGATTATCAGGGAAGAGCTTTCTTT
CASSQDYQGRAFF
>TRBV6-5|.|.|TRBJ2-7
TGTGCCAGCAGCAGGGACCCCAGGGGCGAGCAGTACTTC
CASSRDPRGEQYF
>TRBV7-8|.|.|TRBJ1-2
TGTGCCAGCAGCCCCGGGGACATTACTAACTATGGCTACACCTTC
CASSPGDITNYGYTF
>TRBV5-4|.|TRBD1|TRBJ2-3
TGTGCCAGCAGCCCGACAGGGGGGAGCACAGATACGCAGTATTTT
CASSPTGGSTDTQYF
>TRBV7-9|.|.|TRBJ2-7
TGTGCCAGCAGCCCTGGGGGCGAGCAGTACTTC
CASSPGGEQYF
>TRBV6-5|.|TRBD2|TRBJ2-1
TGTGCCAGCAGTTACGGTGCGGGGGGGCCTGATGAGCAGTTCTTC
CASSYGAGGPDEQFF
>TRBV30|.|.|TRBJ2-3
TGTGCCTATTACGCGAATACGCAGTATTTT
CAYYANTQYF
>TRBV28|.|.|TRBJ1-2
TGTGCCAGCAGTATGAGTCCCATCTATGGCTACACCTTC
CASSMSPIYGYTF
>TRBV7-9|.|.|TRBJ2-3
TGTGCCAGCAGCCCGGGATCTACAGATACGCAGTATTTT
CASSPGSTDTQYF
>TRBV27|.|TRBD2|TRBJ2-1
TGTGCCAGCAGTCCGCAGCGGGGAGCCTACAATGAGCAGTTCTTC
CASSPQRGAYNEQFF
>TRBV5-1|once|TRBD2|TRBJ2-7
TGCGCCAGCAGCCGCGGGACTAGCGGGAGCGGAGAGCAGTACTTC
CASSRGTSGSGEQYF
>TRBV15|.|.|TRBJ1-1
TGTGCCACCAGCACCTGGAGGGTGAACACTGAAGCTTTCTTT
CATSTWRVNTEAFF
>TRBV9|.|TRBD2|TRBJ2-2
TGTGCCAGCAGCCCGAAACCAGGGTCGGGAGGACTAGCGGGGCATACGAACACCGGGGAGCTGTTTTTT
CASSPKPGSGGLAGHTNTGELFF
>TRBV6-5|.|TRBD1|TRBJ1-1
TGTGCCAGCAGGAGAGGGGCTACAGGGGGCACTGAAGCTTTCTTT
CASRRGATGGTEAFF
>TRBV27|.|TRBD1|TRBJ1-2
TGTGCCAGCAGTTTATACCAGGGGGCTAATAACTATGGCTACACCTTC
CASSLYQGANNYGYTF
>TRBV7-8|few|TRBD1|TRBJ1-2
TGTGCCAGCAGCTTATCAGGCAGGGGGCAAAGGAACTATGGCTACACCTTC
CASSLSGRGQRNYGYTF
>TRBV11-1|.|.|TRBJ2-7
TGTGCCAGCAGCTTAGGACCCGCGGGGGAGCAGTACTTC
CASSLGPAGEQYF
>TRBV2|once|.|TRBJ2-6
TGTGCCAGCAGTGAATTCGGGTCTGGGGCCAACGGCCTGACTTTC
CASSEFGSGANGLTF
>TRBV27|.|.|TRBJ1-1
TGTGCCAGCAGTTTATTCTCGGTGGTGAACACTGAAGCTTTCTTT
CASSLFSVVNTEAFF
>TRBV28|.|TRBD1|TRBJ2-7
TGTGCCAGCAGTGAACCGGGACAGGGTTCCTACGAGCAGTACTTC
CASSEPGQGSYEQYF
>TRBV7-3|few|.|TRBJ2-7
TGTGCCAGCAGCTTATTAACTAGAGTGCGAGAGCAGTACTTC
CASSLLTRVREQYF
>TRBV21-1|.|.|TRBJ2-7
TGTGCCAGCAGCCCTGGGGACAGGTCCTCCTACGAGCAGTACTTC
CASSPGDRSSYEQYF
>TRBV2|.|.|TRBJ2-5
TGTGCCAGCAGTGGGAGTCCGGAGGGGGCGAAAGAGACCCAGTACTTC
CASSGSPEGAKETQYF
>TRBV9|few|TRBD2|TRBJ2-7
TGTGCCAGCAGCGTCGGGACTAGCGGGTACGAGCAGTACTTC
CASSVGTSGYEQYF
>TRBV19|.|TRBD1|TRBJ2-2
TGTGCCAGTACCCGGAGACAGGGGGCTATCGGGGAGCTGTTTTTT
CASTRRQGAIGELFF
>TRBV28|few|TRBD2|TRBJ2-1
TGTGCCAGCGCCGGGACTAGGGGGTTCGATGAGCAGTTCTTC
CASAGTRGFDEQFF
>TRBV5-6|.|TRBD1|TRBJ2-7
TGTGCCAGCAGCGGGACAGCCAACATGGAGTACTTC
CASSGTANMEYF
>TRBV25-1|.|TRBD1|TRBJ2-3
TGTGCCAGCAGCTCCTTTGGGGACAGTCCTGCAGATACGCAGTATTTT
CASSSFGDSPADTQYF
>TRBV28|.|.|TRBJ2-3
TGTGCCAGCACGTCGGGCACAGATACGCAGTATTTT
CASTSGTDTQYF
>TRBV10-3|few|.|TRBJ1-2
TGTGCCATCAGTGAGAGGGGCTATGGCTACACCTTC
CAISERGYGYTF
>TRBV5-1|.|.|TRBJ2-2
TGCGCCAGCAGCTACCGGGACACTACCGGGGAGCTGTTTTTT
CASSYRDTTGELFF
>TRBV6-1|.|.|TRBJ2-3
TGTGCCAGTCGAACAGCTTCTGGCACAGATACGCAGTATTTT
CASRTASGTDTQYF
>TRBV5-1|.|.|TRBJ2-2
TGCGCCAGCAGCTATAGCGGCGGGGAGCTGTTTTTT
CASSYSGGELFF
>TRBV19|.|TRBD1|TRBJ1-2
TGTGCCAGTAGTGGGCCACAGGGGAACTATGGCTACACCTTC
CASSGPQGNYGYTF
>TRBV6-1|.|.|TRBJ1-3
TGTGCCAGCGCGCGCGGGGGAGGTGGAAACACCATATATTTT
CASARGGGGNTIYF
>TRBV7-9|once|TRBD2|TRBJ2-2
TGTGCCAGCAGCCACCTCCGGACTAGCGGGAACACCGGGGAGCTGTTTTTT
CASSHLRTSGNTGELFF
>TRBV5-4|.|.|TRBJ1-2
TGTGCCAGCAGCTCCCCAAACGCTCCAGATGGCTACACCTTC
CASSSPNAPDGYTF
>TRBV28|few|.|TRBJ2-7
TGTGCCAGCAGTTTACTGGAGTACGAGCAGTACTTC
CASSLLEYEQYF
>TRBV19|.|TRBD1|TRBJ2-5
TGTGCCAGTAGTAACAGCCTGACAGGGAGACTAGAGACCCAGTACTTC
CASSNSLTGRLETQYF
>TRBV28|.|.|TRBJ1-3
TGTGCCAGCACCCGGGGGGGCAGGGCCGGAAACACCATATATTTT
CASTRGGRAGNTIYF
>TRBV27|.|.|TRBJ2-6
TGTGCCAGCCCCCTTGAGGGAATCGGCTTCTCTGGGGGGGCCAACGTCCTGACTTTC
CASPLEGIGFSGGANVLTF
>TRBV7-2|.|.|TRBJ1-2
TGTGCCAGCAGCCGAGACGGGGGGAACTATGGCTACACCTTC
CASSRDGGNYGYTF